Only a few counts were recorded for the clone carrying this T cell receptor beta chain. This sample stems from a study of blood T cell repertoires in COVID-19. Overall study context: Collection of acute and convalescent COVID-19 samples took place in the United States, Italy and Spain. From T cells, B-cell-depleted T cells, or PBMCs came the material, which was cDNA or gDNA.

The repertoire was sequenced with immunoSEQ multiplex PCR; TCRdb's copy has only in-frame clones and lacks some. The sample has about 160,000 clones, around 82% seen once; the top ten hold less than 4%. Trimming left V 2 bases short and J 6 bases short, with 17 bases between. Germline CDR1 and CDR2: MNHNS and SASEGT. The length of the CDR3 is 15 residues. The TCR comes from a woman between 50 and 59 years old in a cohort exposed to, infected with or recovered from COVID-19 (not recorded which). The sample consisted of PBMCs or T cells enriched from blood (not recorded which). The rearrangement links TRBV6-1 to TRBJ2-7, with D perhaps TRBD1 (5 bases). Here the CDR3 DNA reads TGTGCCAGCAGTGAACTTCAAATGGGGCTGGGCGAGCAGTACTTC. Its protein product is CASSELQMGLGEQYF.